These 31 T cell receptor beta chains were sequenced from one sample in a study of cytomegalovirus exposure and HLA in healthy donors. Assay: immunoSEQ multiplex PCR; the TCRdb copy retains only in-frame clones and omits some. The sample has 140,000 or so clones, approximately 90% seen once. Sequencing input: PBMCs. The source is a young man in good health and CMV-seropositive.

The chain recombines TRBV7-9 with TRBJ2-7, with 7 nucleotides matching TRBD1. Losses at the gene ends were 4 bases for V and 3 bases for J; bases not matched to a gene: 3. Germline V CDR1 and CDR2: SEHNR, FQNEAQ (reference sequence). This CDR3 region has 13 residues. CDR3 coding DNA: TGTGCCAGCAGCTCACGGACAGGCTACGAGCAGTACTTC. It specifies CASSSRTGYEQYF. The variable domain in full, completed from reference TRBV7-9 and TRBJ2-7, reads DTGVSQNPRHKITKRGQNVTFRCDPISEHNRLYWYRQTLGQGPEFLTYFQNEAQLEKSRLLSDRFSAERPKGSFSTLEIQRTEQGDSAMYLCASSSRTGYEQYFGPGTRLTVT.

This chain links TRBV5-1 with TRBJ1-1; TRBD1 agrees at 8 bases. The CDR3 runs to 14 residues. J lost 4 bases, V lost 3 bases, and 5 bases had no gene match. Germline V gives CDR1 SGHRS, CDR2 YFSETQ. The chain's CDR3 is CASSYLGTGTEAFF. The CDR3 DNA follows: TGCGCCAGCAGCTACCTCGGGACAGGCACTGAAGCTTTCTTT.

The chain employs TRBV5-1 and TRBJ2-7; TRBD1 agrees at 11 bases. V lost 4 bases to trimming and J lost 7 bases; unmatched junction nucleotides: 7. The CDR3 sequence is 14 residues long. Germline CDR1 and CDR2: SGHRS and YFSETQ. The CDR3 DNA reads as TGCGCCAGCAGCCCGGACAGGGGGCCGGGGGAGCAGTACTTC. Its translation: CASSPDRGPGEQYF. The whole variable domain, remainder taken from reference TRBV5-1 and TRBJ2-7, is KAGVTQTPRYLIKTRGQQVTLSCSPISGHRSVSWYQQTPGQGLQFLFEYFSETQRNKGNFPGRFSGRQFSNSRSEMNVSTLELGDSALYLCASSPDRGPGEQYFGPGTRLTVT.

The rearrangement links TRBV19 to TRBJ2-2; 8 bases agree with TRBD1. The CDR3 is made up of 15 amino acids. Germline CDR1 LNHDA, CDR2 SQIVND (reference sequence). V trimming: 3 bases; J trimming: 7 bases; junction bases outside the gene matches: 7. DNA of the CDR3: TGTGCCAGTAGTATGTCCGGGACAGGAGGCGGGGAGCTGTTTTTT. It specifies CASSMSGTGGGELFF.

This clone has a single count. V gene TRBV5-4 combines with J gene TRBJ1-1; no reliable D call. V was trimmed by 2 bases and J by 5 bases, leaving 7 bases between them. Germline CDR1 is SGHNT and CDR2 is YYREEE (reference sequence). This CDR3 spans 12 amino acids. This chain's CDR3 is CASSFGGTEAFF. The DNA for the CDR3 is TGTGCCAGCAGCTTTGGAGGGACTGAAGCTTTCTTT.

In this sample, this clone turned up once. This CDR3 is CASSPPEATDTQYF. CDR3 bases: TGTGCCAGCTCACCTCCGGAAGCGACAGATACGCAGTATTTT. This rearrangement joins TRBV18 to TRBJ2-3; no clear D. The CDR3 is made up of 14 amino acids. Trimming removed 3 bases at V and 3 bases at J, with 10 bases between. Germline assignment: CDR1 KGHSH and CDR2 LQKENI. The whole variable domain, remainder taken from reference TRBV18 and TRBJ2-3, is NAGVMQNPRHLVRRRGQEARLRCSPMKGHSHVYWYRQLPEEGLKFMVYLQKENIIDESGMPKERFSAEFPKEGPSILRIQQVVRGDSAAYFCASSPPEATDTQYFGPGTRLTVL.

The rearrangement joins TRBV7-9 to TRBJ2-2, with D maybe TRBD1 (6 bases). In germline, CDR1 is SEHNR, CDR2 FQNEAQ (reference sequence). The CDR3 consists of 13 residues. The germline V and J ends were trimmed by 8 bases and 15 bases, with 22 bases remaining between them. CDR3 bases: TGTGCCAGCGGACAACAAATAGACAGGAAGGTGTTTTTT. Translating gives CASGQQIDRKVFF.

The chain has TRBV30 and TRBJ2-5, with 9 bases lining up with TRBD1. V dropped 2 bases and J dropped 4; count of bases not matched to a gene: 11. CDR1 is GTSNPN, CDR2 SVGIG, per germline (reference sequence). This CDR3 contains 16 residues. DNA of the CDR3: TGTGCCTGGAGTTTAGGGAACAGGGGGCATGGAGAGACCCAGTACTTC. Amino acid sequence: CAWSLGNRGHGETQYF.

The chain uses TRBV7-8 and TRBJ1-4, with 9 bases lining up with TRBD1. The CDR3 is made up of 15 amino acids. Germline V gene lookup returns CDR1 SGHVS and CDR2 FQNEAQ. The V and J ends lost 6 bases and 5 bases, in that order; junction bases with no gene match: 7. CDR3 nucleotides: TGTGCCAGCAGTCCATTGGGGACAGGGAATGAAAAACTGTTTTTT. Encoded protein: CASSPLGTGNEKLFF.

This clone was observed a few times. The V and J genes are TRBV27 and TRBJ2-3, with TRBD2 as a possible D gene (7 bases). CDR3 length: 14 residues. CDR1 and CDR2 (germline): MNHEY, SMNVEV (reference sequence). Trimming took off 8 bases at V and 6 bases at J, with 18 bases between the two ends. In DNA form, the CDR3 reads TGTGCCAGCGGGGAGGGGGGGGATGCGGATACGCAGTATTTT. It codes for CASGEGGDADTQYF.

This chain uses TRBV6-5 with TRBJ1-5, with 8 bases lining up with TRBD1. The CDR3 is 15 residues long. J was trimmed by 4 bases and V by 6 bases; bases with no gene match: 8. CDR1 MNHEY and CDR2 SVGAGI come from the germline V gene. The CDR3 protein is CASSRQGFPNQPQHF. Written as DNA, the CDR3 is TGTGCCAGCAGCCGACAGGGGTTCCCTAATCAGCCCCAGCATTTT.

The V and J genes are TRBV27 and TRBJ2-7; TRBD1 aligns across 7 bases. Germline V gene sequence: CDR1 MNHEY, CDR2 SMNVEV (reference sequence). The CDR3 consists of 15 residues. V shed 2 bases and J 2 bases; nucleotides not matched to a gene: 6. The DNA of the CDR3 is TGTGCCAGCAGTTTAAGGGGGCGCGGCGCCTACGAGCAGTACTTC. Amino acids: CASSLRGRGAYEQYF.

The rearrangement uses TRBV19 and TRBJ2-7; 10 bases are shared with TRBD1. Germline V gene lookup returns CDR1 LNHDA and CDR2 SQIVND (reference sequence). The CDR3 contains 15 residues. With V trimmed by 2 bases and J by 3 bases, 4 bases remained unmatched. CDR3 loop: CASSILRDRGYEQYF. CDR3 DNA: TGTGCCAGTAGTATATTGCGGGACAGGGGCTACGAGCAGTACTTC.

Concerning this clone: One end of the junction does not line up with germline, which may come from a read error. The chain is built from TRBV28 and TRBJ1-1; D gene ambiguous. Germline V lookup: CDR1 MDHEN, CDR2 SYDVKM. The CDR3 sequence is 12 residues long. The DNA of the CDR3 is TGTGCCAGTAACACCTTAGCTGAGGGAGGAAGGTTT. Translated: CASNTLAEGGRF.

The J gene is TRBJ1-4, the V gene TRBV30, with unresolved D. The germline gives CDR1 GTSNPN, CDR2 SVGIG (reference sequence). With 3 bases removed from V and 8 bases from J, the gap between germline ends came to 4 bases. There are 10 residues in the CDR3. The CDR3: CAWRAEKLFF. DNA of the CDR3: TGTGCCTGGAGAGCGGAAAAACTGTTTTTT.

This chain links TRBV7-6 with TRBJ2-7, with TRBD2 matching 8 bases. This CDR3 has 14 amino acids. V lost 2 bases to trimming and J lost 2 bases; unmatched junction nucleotides: 2. Germline V gene sequence: CDR1 SGHVS, CDR2 FNYEAQ. CDR3 nucleotide sequence: TGTGCCAGCAGCTTATACGGGGGGGCCTACGAGCAGTACTTC. Encoded protein: CASSLYGGAYEQYF.

V usage is TRBV7-9 and J usage is TRBJ2-7, with a possible D match to TRBD2 (6 bases). The ends were cut back, 11 bases at V and 6 bases at J, with 20 bases in the middle. Looked up from germline, CDR1 is SEHNR and CDR2 is FQNEAQ (reference sequence). This CDR3 is 13 amino acids long. The CDR3 sequence is CAGLAEELGEQYF. CDR3 nucleotide sequence: TGTGCCGGTTTAGCGGAAGAATTGGGCGAGCAGTACTTC.

The chain has TRBV4-2 and TRBJ2-3; D is unresolved. The CDR3 contains 15 residues. Germline V lookup: CDR1 LGHNA, CDR2 YNFKEQ. The V gene lost 0 bases and the J gene lost 3 bases, with 10 bases spanning the gap. The DNA of the CDR3 is TGTGCCAGCAGCCAAGACGGAGCATTAACAGATACGCAGTATTTT. Encoded protein: CASSQDGALTDTQYF.

The sample holds a few counts of this clone. The rearrangement joins TRBV19 to TRBJ1-2, with TRBD1 matching over 8 bases. CDR3 size: 13 residues. V dropped 5 bases and J dropped 5; count of bases not matched to a gene: 4. Germline values: CDR1 LNHDA, CDR2 SQIVND (reference sequence). The CDR3 here is CASSPDRVYGYTF. As DNA, the CDR3 is TGTGCCAGTAGTCCGGACAGGGTTTATGGCTACACCTTC.

Only a few counts were recorded for this clone. In DNA form, the CDR3 reads TGTGCCACCAGCATTGCGGGACAGGGATCTGGGGCCAACGTCCTGACTTTC. Protein product: CATSIAGQGSGANVLTF. V and J are TRBV15 and TRBJ2-6; 9 bases align to TRBD1. This CDR3 has 17 amino acids. The V gene's germline CDR1 is LNHNV and CDR2 YYDKDF (reference sequence). V gave up 4 bases and J gave up 1 base; unmatched junction bases: 5.

This clone was picked up one time. The chain uses TRBV9 and TRBJ2-1, with TRBD2 matching over 10 bases. Germline CDR1 and CDR2: SGDLS and YYNGEE. The V segment lost 0 bases and the J segment 2 bases; nucleotides outside the gene matches: 5. This CDR3 is 17 amino acids long. In nucleotides, the CDR3 is TGTGCCAGCAGCGTAGTGGCTAGCGGGAGCCCCTACAATGAGCAGTTCTTC. Residues: CASSVVASGSPYNEQFF.

This clone came up once. The chain uses TRBV2 and TRBJ2-2, with 10 nucleotides matching TRBD1. This CDR3 region has 14 residues. V gave up 8 bases and J gave up 5 bases; unmatched junction bases: 5. The germline gives CDR1 SNHLY, CDR2 FYNNEI. CDR3 nucleotide sequence: TGTGCCAGCTGGACAGGGGGAAAAACCGGGGAGCTGTTTTTT. Translation: CASWTGGKTGELFF.

The chain links TRBV30 to TRBJ1-5; weak D call: TRBD1 (5 bases). Between the trimmed V and J ends, which lost 2 bases and 2 bases, there was a span of 10 bases. Germline CDR1 is GTSNPN and CDR2 is SVGIG (reference sequence). The CDR3 totals 14 residues. CDR3 sequence: CAWSQGLGNQPQHF. The CDR3 DNA follows: TGTGCCTGGAGTCAGGGCTTGGGCAATCAGCCCCAGCATTTT.

The V call is TRBV28, the J call TRBJ2-7; 10 nucleotides line up with TRBD1. Trimming took 4 bases from V and 4 from J; bases not matched to a gene: 4. The CDR3 spans 14 residues. Germline assignment: CDR1 MDHEN and CDR2 SYDVKM. The DNA for the CDR3 is TGTGCCAGCAGTTCGGGACAGGGGAAATACGAGCAGTACTTC. Its protein is CASSSGQGKYEQYF.

The chain joins TRBV7-2 to TRBJ2-1; TRBD2 agrees at 9 bases. Germline V gene data show CDR1 as SGHTA and CDR2 as FQGNSA. The CDR3 sequence is 15 residues long. V trimming: 1 base; J trimming: 5 bases; junction bases outside the gene matches: 3. CDR3 DNA: TGTGCCAGCAGCTTAGGGGGACTAGCCAACAATGAGCAGTTCTTC. Its protein is CASSLGGLANNEQFF.

This rearrangement joins TRBV4-2 to TRBJ2-3; 11 nucleotides match TRBD2. Trimming removed 3 bases from V and 5 bases from J; junction bases left unmatched: 7. The germline gives CDR1 LGHNA, CDR2 YNFKEQ. This CDR3 comprises 16 residues. In nucleotides, the CDR3 is TGTGCCAGCAGCCATCCGACTAGCGGGACGGGAGATACGCAGTATTTT. It yields the protein CASSHPTSGTGDTQYF.

The chain links TRBV2 to TRBJ1-4; D is unresolved. This CDR3 is built from 14 residues. Germline V CDR1 and CDR2: SNHLY, FYNNEI. With 8 bases removed from V and 7 bases from J, the gap between germline ends came to 17 bases. This CDR3 is CASLLLAEGEKLFF. The CDR3 bases are TGTGCCAGCCTGCTTCTAGCCGAGGGTGAAAAACTGTTTTTT. Variable domain in full (rest from reference TRBV2 and TRBJ1-4): EPEVTQTPSHQVTQMGQEVILRCVPISNHLYFYWYRQILGQKVEFLVSFYNNEISEKSEIFDDQFSVERPDGSNFTLKIRSTKLEDSAMYFCASLLLAEGEKLFFGSGTQLSVL.

This sequence joins TRBV6-1 and TRBJ1-5, with 7 bases matching TRBD1. Germline trimming cut 4 bases from V and 4 bases from J; bases unmatched to any gene: 13. Germline CDR1 is MNHNS and CDR2 is SASEGT. The CDR3 extends over 17 amino acids. CDR3 protein: CASSGGQALELNQPQHF. In nucleotides, the CDR3 is TGTGCCAGCAGTGGTGGACAGGCGTTAGAATTGAATCAGCCCCAGCATTTT.

The chain carries TRBV28 and TRBJ2-7; 8 positions match TRBD2. This CDR3 region has 16 residues. Trimming took 4 bases from V and 2 from J; bases not matched to a gene: 10. Germline V gives CDR1 MDHEN, CDR2 SYDVKM. The CDR3 bases are TGTGCCAGCAGTTCTGCCGGAGCGGGGGCGGCCTACGAGCAGTACTTC. This codes for CASSSAGAGAAYEQYF.

V usage is TRBV2 and J usage is TRBJ1-3; D gene ambiguous. The length of the CDR3 is 13 residues. Trimming removed 4 bases from V and 0 bases from J, with 4 bases in between. Germline lookup yields CDR1 SNHLY and CDR2 FYNNEI. DNA of the CDR3: TGTGCCAGCAGTGTCGTCTCTGGAAACACCATATATTTT. Residues: CASSVVSGNTIYF.

The chain couples TRBV13 to TRBJ2-3; 12 positions match TRBD2. V dropped 5 bases and J dropped 2; count of bases not matched to a gene: 5. CDR1 and CDR2 (germline): PRHDT, FYEKMQ (reference sequence). This CDR3 has 16 residues. In nucleotides, the CDR3 is TGTGCCAGCAGCACCAGACTAGCGGGAGACACAGATACGCAGTATTTT. It is translated as CASSTRLAGDTDTQYF.